This T cell receptor beta chain was found in a study of T cell responses to AZD1222 COVID-19 vaccine. Libraries were prepared by immunoSEQ multiplex PCR; TCRdb keeps only in-frame clonotypes and omits some of them. The table has about 160,000 clones, approximately 90% seen once. General observations from the study: Of spike-specific TCRs, nearly half reportedly target regions left unmutated in variants. Baseline antibody screening turned up just a handful of seropositive AZD1222 recipients. Spike-specific TCR breadth and depth both grew after two AZD1222 doses.

In regard to this clone: Its cognate antigen is unknown.

The origin of this receptor is an adult who received the AZD1222 COVID-19 vaccine. Sample: peripheral blood, taken 28 days after the second AZD1222 dose.

DNA for the CDR3: TGTGCCAGCAGTATCCTAGCGGGGGGGCCCTATGAGCAGTTCTTC. Residues: CASSILAGGPYEQFF. This chain joins TRBV6-2 or TRBV6-3 and TRBJ2-1; 12 bases agree with TRBD2. CDR3 length: 15 amino acids. Germline CDR1 MNHEY, CDR2 SVGEGT. J was trimmed by 8 bases and V by 5 bases; bases with no gene match: 7.